This T cell receptor beta chain was recorded in a study of response to subunit inactivated influenza vaccine. General study findings and limits: The authors put forward the suggestion that each seasonal influenza vaccination may bring in only a limited number of new T cells.

TCRdb ran MiXCR on the RT-PCR reads and lists one entry per CDR3 protein. Of fewer than 400,000 distinct CDR3 sequences listed, 21% are singletons. Germline V gives CDR1 LGHNA, CDR2 YSLEER. V shed 0 bases and J shed 0 bases, with 10 bases lying between them. The CDR3 has 16 residues. Regarding this clonotype: Its antigen is not known.

Source: PBMCs from blood, taken less than 22 months after vaccination. This receptor was identified in a man aged 50 to 75 who received an inactivated influenza vaccine. The J gene is TRBJ2-3, the V gene TRBV4-3; D gene uncertain. CDR3 nucleotides: TGCGCCAGCAGCCAAGAGTATACCCCGAGCACAGATACGCAGTATTTT. Translating gives CASSQEYTPSTDTQYF.